A selection of T cell receptor beta chains follows, all from one sample in a study of liver allograft versus peripheral blood T cells. A single record per CDR3 protein comes from TCRdb applying MiXCR to the reads. This sample has 9,200 or so distinct CDR3 sequences, with approximately 15% found just once. The receptors stem from a human patient who had a liver transplant. Some T cells may possibly be graft donor cells. CDR3s include the opening cysteine and the closing phenylalanine or tryptophan. The order of the fields is CDR3 length, clone size, D gene, V gene, J gene, CDR3 DNA, CDR3 protein. D genes are given only for firm matches. For some rows the clone size is stated as once, few or many, or as a class when expanded; others skip it.

15,NA,NA,TRBV5-6,TRBJ1-1,TGTGCCAGCAGCTTGGGGGGGCGGGGTGGGACTGAAGCTTTCTTT,CASSLGGRGGTEAFF
15,many,TRBD1,TRBV7-2,TRBJ2-2,TGTGCCAGCAGCTTAGGGACAGGGGGAGTCGGGGAGCTGTTTTTT,CASSLGTGGVGELFF
14,NA,NA,TRBV7-2,TRBJ2-3,TGTGCCAGCACCCTCCTGGGGGCCCAGGGAACGCAGTATTTT,CASTLLGAQGTQYF
15,many,TRBD1,TRBV29-1,TRBJ2-1,TGCAGCGTTCCCGAGGGGGCAGGGACCTACAATGAGCAGTTCTTC,CSVPEGAGTYNEQFF
14,few,NA,TRBV12-5,TRBJ1-1,TGTGCTAGTGGCCCCCCGGGAGGGTATGCGGAAGCTTTCTTT,CASGPPGGYAEAFF
12,NA,NA,TRBV2,TRBJ1-2,TGTGCCAGCAGGGTGGACGGAGGGGGCTACACCTTC,CASRVDGGGYTF
14,many,NA,TRBV9,TRBJ1-2,TGTGCCAGCAACAGTAACTCTTTTAACTATGGCTACACCTTC,CASNSNSFNYGYTF
14,NA,NA,TRBV20-1,TRBJ2-7,TGCAGTGCTAGCCCGGGACGTCACTCCGGCGAGCAGTACTTC,CSASPGRHSGEQYF
16,NA,NA,TRBV15,TRBJ1-4,TGTGCCACCAGCAGAGATATGGGGTTAACTAATGAAAAACTGTTTTTT,CATSRDMGLTNEKLFF
15,medium-sized,NA,TRBV28,TRBJ1-1,TGTGCCAGCAGCTCTGAGGGGGTAGGGTGGCCCTGGGCTTTCTTT,CASSSEGVGWPWAFF
15,medium-sized,NA,TRBV15,TRBJ1-2,TGTGCCACCAGAGAAAGTTCCGTTGATAACTATGGCTACACCTTC,CATRESSVDNYGYTF
17,NA,NA,TRBV20-1,TRBJ1-1,TGCAGTGCTAGAGATTATGGGGACGGCCGGGGGAACACTGAAGCTTTCTTT,CSARDYGDGRGNTEAFF
13,medium-sized,NA,TRBV29-1,TRBJ1-1,TGCAGCGTTGTAGGGGATCTGAACACTGAAGCTTTCTTT,CSVVGDLNTEAFF
13,once,NA,TRBV12-3/TRBV12-4,TRBJ2-7,TGTGCCAGCACCCCCGGGACCACCTACGAGCAGTACTTC,CASTPGTTYEQYF
13,medium-sized,TRBD1,TRBV6-5,TRBJ1-1,TGTGCCAGCGGACGGGACAGGAACACTGAAGCTTTCTTT,CASGRDRNTEAFF
15,few,TRBD1,TRBV20-1,TRBJ2-2,TGCAGTGCAGTCCCCGGGACAGGTGGGGGCGGGGAGCTGTTTTTT,CSAVPGTGGGGELFF
16,many,NA,TRBV19,TRBJ1-1,TGTGCCAGCACCCGGGACCCCGGGCGGATGAACACTGAAGCTTTCTTT,CASTRDPGRMNTEAFF
13,NA,NA,TRBV7-9,TRBJ2-3,TGTGCCAGCAACAGGGCCGGGACAGATACGCAGTATTTT,CASNRAGTDTQYF
15,medium-sized,NA,TRBV6-2/TRBV6-3,TRBJ1-2,TGTGCCAGCGGAAAAGACCCTAGTCCCGACTATGGCTACACCTTC,CASGKDPSPDYGYTF
15,few,TRBD1,TRBV6-6,TRBJ2-3,TGTGCCAGCAGTTACCCGGGACAGGGAGCAGATACGCAGTATTTT,CASSYPGQGADTQYF
13,NA,NA,TRBV7-9,TRBJ2-3,TGTGCCACCCAGCGGACTAGCACAGATACGCAGTATTTT,CATQRTSTDTQYF
12,once,NA,TRBV6-6,TRBJ1-2,TGTGCCAGCAGTTACCCGGACGATGGCTACACCTTC,CASSYPDDGYTF
13,medium-sized,TRBD1,TRBV6-5,TRBJ1-2,TGTGCCAGCACCCCGACAGGGAGGTATGGCTACACCTTC,CASTPTGRYGYTF
13,few,NA,TRBV20-1,TRBJ1-5,TGCAGTGCTAGAGATGAGAGCGCTGGGCCCCAGCATTTT,CSARDESAGPQHF
14,NA,TRBD1,TRBV7-9,TRBJ1-1,TGTGCCAGCAGCTTAACAGGGGGGGACACTGAAGCTTTCTTT,CASSLTGGDTEAFF
15,many,TRBD1,TRBV20-1,TRBJ1-2,TGCAGTGCTAACAGGGGGCAGAATCAAGGCTATGGCTACACCTTC,CSANRGQNQGYGYTF
14,medium-sized,NA,TRBV18,TRBJ1-5,TGTGCCAGCTCACCAGGACAAAGCAATCAGCCCCAGCATTTT,CASSPGQSNQPQHF
15,many,TRBD1,TRBV25-1,TRBJ1-4,TGTGCCAGCTCCTTCGGGGGACAGGGAGATGAAAAACTGTTTTTT,CASSFGGQGDEKLFF
15,medium-sized,NA,TRBV6-5,TRBJ1-3,TGTGCCAGCAGTTCTACAGGGATCTCTGGAAACACCATATATTTT,CASSSTGISGNTIYF
14,medium-sized,TRBD1,TRBV7-2,TRBJ1-2,TGTGCCAGCAGCTTAGCCCGGGACAGCTATGGCTACACCTTC,CASSLARDSYGYTF
13,NA,NA,TRBV20-1,TRBJ1-2,TGCAGTGCTAGCCCTTATTCTAACTATGGCTACACCTTC,CSASPYSNYGYTF
14,many,NA,TRBV6-5,TRBJ1-1,TGTGCCAGCAGTCGAGACAGGAGGGGCACTGAAGCTTTCTTT,CASSRDRRGTEAFF
15,medium-sized,NA,TRBV18,TRBJ2-2,TGTGCCAGCTCACCTAGGGATGCGAACACCGGGGAGCTGTTTTTT,CASSPRDANTGELFF
11,NA,NA,TRBV7-2,TRBJ1-1,TGTGCCAGCAGAATTCAGGGTCAGGCTTTCTTT,CASRIQGQAFF
17,medium-sized,TRBD1,TRBV27,TRBJ2-7,TGTGCCAGCAGTTTAAGGAAGGGGGGACAGGGGTTACACGAGCAGTACTTC,CASSLRKGGQGLHEQYF
16,many,TRBD1,TRBV11-2,TRBJ1-1,TGTGCCAGCAGCTTAGCACCCGGGACAGCAAACACTGAAGCTTTCTTT,CASSLAPGTANTEAFF
15,medium-sized,NA,TRBV6-2/TRBV6-3,TRBJ2-1,TGTGCCAGCAGTTCGGGGGGCGCCCCCAACAATGAGCAGTTCTTC,CASSSGGAPNNEQFF
14,NA,TRBD1,TRBV27,TRBJ1-2,TGTGCCAGCAGTTACTCTACGGACAGGGACGGCTACACCTTC,CASSYSTDRDGYTF
15,medium-sized,TRBD1,TRBV9,TRBJ1-2,TGTGCCAGCAGCGTAGGGGGGACAGGCGGGTATGGCTACACCTTC,CASSVGGTGGYGYTF
10,few,NA,TRBV29-1,TRBJ1-1,TGCAGCGTAGTGAACACTGAAGCTTTCTTT,CSVVNTEAFF
14,NA,NA,TRBV7-2,TRBJ2-3,TGTGCCAGCAGCTTAACTGCGGGCACAGATACGCAGTATTTT,CASSLTAGTDTQYF
14,NA,NA,TRBV20-1,TRBJ1-6,TGCAGTGCCCGGCCGGGGCAGGCAAATTCACCCCTCCACTTT,CSARPGQANSPLHF
13,medium-sized,NA,TRBV15,TRBJ1-4,TGTGCCACCAGCAGAGATCGGAGAGAAAAACTGTTTTTT,CATSRDRREKLFF
14,few,NA,TRBV10-3,TRBJ2-5,TGTGCCATCAGTGGGGGCGGAGGTTGGGAGACCCAGTACTTC,CAISGGGGWETQYF
15,few,NA,TRBV3-1,TRBJ1-2,TGTGCCAGCAGCCAAGTTCAAGTTGCTAACTATGGCTACACCTTC,CASSQVQVANYGYTF
15,few,NA,TRBV12-3/TRBV12-4,TRBJ2-3,TGTGCCAGCAGGCCCGGGACTCTTAGCACAGATACGCAGTATTTT,CASRPGTLSTDTQYF
13,medium-sized,NA,TRBV18,TRBJ1-1,TGTGCCAGCTCACCGGGAGGGAACACTGAAGCTTTCTTT,CASSPGGNTEAFF
13,many,NA,TRBV7-2,TRBJ2-7,TGTGCCAGCAGCACCGGGGCCTACTTGGAGCAGTACTTC,CASSTGAYLEQYF
17,once,TRBD1,TRBV19,TRBJ1-5,TGTGCCAGTAGTATAGGAAGGCGGGACAGCCCGAATCAGCCCCAGCATTTT,CASSIGRRDSPNQPQHF
20,NA,NA,TRBV7-9,TRBJ1-2,TGTGCCAGAAGCTTAGGGCCGACCGGGACGGTCTTTTTAGCTAACTATGGCTACACCTTC,CARSLGPTGTVFLANYGYTF
13,medium-sized,TRBD1,TRBV7-2,TRBJ1-2,TGTGCCAGCAGTCTTGACAGGGACTATGGCTACACCTTC,CASSLDRDYGYTF
16,medium-sized,NA,TRBV5-4,TRBJ1-3,TGTGCCAGCAGCTTGTCAGCTGGACAGCATGGAAACACCATATATTTT,CASSLSAGQHGNTIYF
16,many,NA,TRBV7-9,TRBJ2-6,TGTGCCAGCAGCCACTCGGGCTCCTCTGGGGCCAACGTCCTGACTTTC,CASSHSGSSGANVLTF
14,many,TRBD1,TRBV5-4,TRBJ1-2,TGTGCCAGCAGCCGGACAGGGGGAGTGAATGGCTACACCTTC,CASSRTGGVNGYTF
13,medium-sized,NA,TRBV6-5,TRBJ2-7,TGTGCCAGCAGTTTCAACAGGGACCACGAGCAGTACTTC,CASSFNRDHEQYF
15,many,NA,TRBV5-4,TRBJ2-7,TGTGCCAGCAGCTTGAAGAAGGGCTCGGGGTACGAGCAGTACTTC,CASSLKKGSGYEQYF
13,few,NA,TRBV5-6,TRBJ2-3,TGTGCCAGCAGCTTGGGTACCGCGGATACGCAGTATTTT,CASSLGTADTQYF
11,few,NA,TRBV28,TRBJ1-1,TGTGCCAGCAGTACATACACTGAAGCTTTCTTT,CASSTYTEAFF
14,medium-sized,NA,TRBV6-6,TRBJ2-7,TGTGCCAGCAGTTACAGGGGGAGCTCCTACGAGCAGTACTTC,CASSYRGSSYEQYF